This T cell receptor (beta chain) came from a study of cytomegalovirus exposure and HLA in healthy donors. Researchers ran the PCR with 60 Vbeta and 13 Jbeta primers. In the authors' methods: A later analysis tallied 80 million or so unique TCR beta chains, approximately 10 million of them shared. Data came from immunoSEQ multiplex PCR; TCRdb stores just in-frame clones and leaves some out. That table gives V, J and clone size, and the DNA gave D and trimming. Of approximately 150,000 clones detected, roughly 88% appear once; the ten largest clones hold 0.45% to 0.55%. CDR3 length: 15 residues. Germline assignment: CDR1 MNHEY and CDR2 SVGAGI. V gave up 0 bases and J gave up 2 bases, with 11 bases separating them.

The specimen was PBMCs. V usage is TRBV6-5 and J usage is TRBJ2-7, with D perhaps matching TRBD1 (6 bases). The sequence was obtained from a woman aged 35 to 49 in good health and CMV-seronegative. The CDR3 DNA is TGTGCCAGCAGTTACTCATGGACAGAGGCCTACGAGCAGTACTTC. Translation gives CASSYSWTEAYEQYF.